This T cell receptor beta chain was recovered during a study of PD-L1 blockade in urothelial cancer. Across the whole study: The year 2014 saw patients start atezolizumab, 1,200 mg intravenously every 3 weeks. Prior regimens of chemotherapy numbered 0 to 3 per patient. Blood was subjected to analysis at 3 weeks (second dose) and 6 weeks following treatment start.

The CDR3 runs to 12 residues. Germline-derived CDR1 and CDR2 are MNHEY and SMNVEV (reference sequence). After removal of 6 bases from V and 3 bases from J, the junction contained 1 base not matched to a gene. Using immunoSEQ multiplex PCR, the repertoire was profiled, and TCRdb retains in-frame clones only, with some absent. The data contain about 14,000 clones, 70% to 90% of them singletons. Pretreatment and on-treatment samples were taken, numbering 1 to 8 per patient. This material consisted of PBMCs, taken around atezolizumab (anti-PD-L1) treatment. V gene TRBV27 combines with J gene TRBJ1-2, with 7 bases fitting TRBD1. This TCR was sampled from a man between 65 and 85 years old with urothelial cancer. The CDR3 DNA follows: TGTGCCAGCAGACAGGGGCACTATGGCTACACCTTC. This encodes CASRQGHYGYTF.